The entry that follows covers one T cell receptor (beta chain) sequence. These data originate in a study of blood T cell repertoires in COVID-19. Only in-frame clones appear in the TCRdb table, and some are missing; sequencing was by immunoSEQ multiplex PCR. The data show over 400,000 clones, 70% to 90% seen once. This CDR3 region has 14 residues. V was cut by 4 bases and J by 1 base, with 11 bases left in between. Germline CDR1 GTSNPN, CDR2 SVGIG (reference sequence). The chain has TRBV30 and TRBJ2-1, with D maybe TRBD2 (6 bases). This receptor was taken from a woman aged 45-65 years with COVID-19, enrolled during active disease. Sequencing used peripheral blood. CDR3 nucleotides: TGTGCCTGGAAGCGGGCTTTTTCCTACAATGAGCAGTTCTTC. Amino acid sequence: CAWKRAFSYNEQFF.